This T cell receptor (beta chain) stems from a study of blood T cell repertoires in COVID-19. Study context: Acute and convalescent COVID-19 samples came from the United States, Italy and Spain. Sources were T cells, B-cell-depleted T cells, or PBMCs; the material itself was cDNA or gDNA.

The CDR3 loop spans 17 amino acids. From germline, CDR1 is ENHRY and CDR2 SYGVKD. V lost 7 bases, J lost 6 bases, and 16 bases stayed unmatched. In this sample, this clone turned up once. Recruited during active infection, patients (from Seattle) were subsequently followed longitudinally. Sequenced by immunoSEQ multiplex PCR; TCRdb stores in-frame clones only, minus some. This repertoire shows over 250,000 clones, around 90% found once; its top ten account for roughly 10%. The J gene is TRBJ2-1, the V gene TRBV10-3; 9 nucleotides agree with TRBD2. The sample comprised peripheral blood. The sequence came from a woman in her sixties or seventies with COVID-19, enrolled during active disease. This CDR3 is CAITDSVAGAGGNEQFF. The DNA for the CDR3 is TGTGCCATCACTGACTCCGTAGCGGGAGCTGGAGGCAATGAGCAGTTCTTC.